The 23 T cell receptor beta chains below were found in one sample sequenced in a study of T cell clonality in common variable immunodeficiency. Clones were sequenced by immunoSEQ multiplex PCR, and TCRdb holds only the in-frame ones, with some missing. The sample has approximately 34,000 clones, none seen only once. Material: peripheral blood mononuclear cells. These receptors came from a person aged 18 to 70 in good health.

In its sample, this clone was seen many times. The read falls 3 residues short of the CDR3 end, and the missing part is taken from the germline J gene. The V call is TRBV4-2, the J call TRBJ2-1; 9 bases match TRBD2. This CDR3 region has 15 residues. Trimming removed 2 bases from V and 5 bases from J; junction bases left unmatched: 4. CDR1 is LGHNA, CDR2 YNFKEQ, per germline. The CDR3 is CASSQIAGANNEQFF. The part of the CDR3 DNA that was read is TGTGCCAGCAGCCAAATAGCGGGAGCAAACAATGAG.

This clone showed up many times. Here the CDR3 reads CASSPGLDETQYF. The part of the CDR3 DNA that was read is TGTGCCAGCTCACCAGGACTAGACGAGACC. V is TRBV18 and J is TRBJ2-5; the match to TRBD2 covers 7 bases. The read gets to within 3 residues of the CDR3 end, and the germline J gene fills in the rest. Trimming at V came to 2 bases and at J to 5 bases, leaving 2 bases not matched to a gene. Germline values: CDR1 KGHSH, CDR2 LQKENI. The CDR3 is 13 residues long. Variable domain in full (rest from reference TRBV18 and TRBJ2-5): NAGVMQNPRHLVRRRGQEARLRCSPMKGHSHVYWYRQLPEEGLKFMVYLQKENIIDESGMPKERFSAEFPKEGPSILRIQQVVRGDSAAYFCASSPGLDETQYFGPGTRLLVL.

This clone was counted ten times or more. The CDR3 bases that were read are TGCGCCAGCAGCCATTTCACTCAGGGGACGGGTGAAAAA. It codes for CASSHFTQGTGEK. The entire CDR3 sequence reads CASSHFTQGTGEKLFF. The rearrangement links TRBV4-1 to TRBJ1-4, with D possibly being TRBD1 (6 bases). The read halts 3 residues ahead of the CDR3 end, with the missing end drawn from the germline J gene. The V and J ends lost 3 bases and 7 bases respectively, with 18 bases between them. This CDR3 region has 16 residues. Germline lookup yields CDR1 MGHRA and CDR2 YSYEKL.

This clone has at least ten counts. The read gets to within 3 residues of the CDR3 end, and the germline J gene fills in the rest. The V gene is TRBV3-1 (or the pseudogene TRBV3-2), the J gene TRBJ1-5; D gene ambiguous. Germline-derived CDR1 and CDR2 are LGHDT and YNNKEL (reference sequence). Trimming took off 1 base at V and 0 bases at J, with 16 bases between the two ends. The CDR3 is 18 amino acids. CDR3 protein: CASSQGFAGGNSNQPQHF. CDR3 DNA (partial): TGTGCCAGCAGCCAAGGGTTTGCCGGCGGTAATAGCAATCAGCCC.

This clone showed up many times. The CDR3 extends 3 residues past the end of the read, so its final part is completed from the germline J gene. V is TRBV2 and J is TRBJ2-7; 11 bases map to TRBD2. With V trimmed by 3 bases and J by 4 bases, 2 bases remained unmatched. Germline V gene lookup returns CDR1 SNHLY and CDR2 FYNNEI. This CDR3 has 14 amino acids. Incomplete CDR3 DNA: TGTGCCAGCAGTGAGGGGACTAGCGGTTACGAG. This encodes CASSEGTSGYE. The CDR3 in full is CASSEGTSGYEQYF.

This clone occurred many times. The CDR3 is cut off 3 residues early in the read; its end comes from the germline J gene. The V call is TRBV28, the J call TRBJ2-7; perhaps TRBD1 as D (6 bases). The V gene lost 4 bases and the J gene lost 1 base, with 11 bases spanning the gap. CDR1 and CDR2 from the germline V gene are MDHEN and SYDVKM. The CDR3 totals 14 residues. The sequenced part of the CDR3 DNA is TGTGCCAGCAGTTCCGGGACAATATCCTACGAG. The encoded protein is CASSSGTISYE. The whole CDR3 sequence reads CASSSGTISYEQYF.

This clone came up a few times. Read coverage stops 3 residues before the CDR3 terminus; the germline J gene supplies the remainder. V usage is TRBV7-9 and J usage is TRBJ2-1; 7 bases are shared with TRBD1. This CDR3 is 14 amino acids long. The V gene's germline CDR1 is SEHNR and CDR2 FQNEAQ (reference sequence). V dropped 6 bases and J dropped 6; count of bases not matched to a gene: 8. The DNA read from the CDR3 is TGTGCCAGCAGTTCTATACAGGGGTTCAATGAG. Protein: CASSSIQGFNE. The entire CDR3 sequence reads CASSSIQGFNEQFF.

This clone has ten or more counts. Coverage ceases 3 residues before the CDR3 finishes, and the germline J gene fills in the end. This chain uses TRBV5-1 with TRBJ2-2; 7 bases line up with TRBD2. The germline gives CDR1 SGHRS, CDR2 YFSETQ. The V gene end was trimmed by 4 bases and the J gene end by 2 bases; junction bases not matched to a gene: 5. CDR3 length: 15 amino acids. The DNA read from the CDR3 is TGCGCCAGCAGCCCCCTAGCGGCAAACACCGGGGAG. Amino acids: CASSPLAANTGE. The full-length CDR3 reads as CASSPLAANTGELFF.

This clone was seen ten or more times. Here the CDR3 reads CASGTGTSGLYNEQFF. The covered CDR3 bases are TGTGCTAGTGGGACCGGGACTAGCGGACTTTACAATGAG. The chain couples TRBV12-5 to TRBJ2-1, with 11 bases lining up with TRBD2. The observed sequence ends 3 residues before the CDR3 terminus, with the missing tail filled in from the germline J gene. The CDR3 consists of 16 residues. CDR1 LGHNT and CDR2 FRNRAP come from the germline V gene. V gave up 6 bases and J gave up 4 bases; unmatched junction bases: 8. Full variable domain (rest looked up from reference TRBV12-5 and TRBJ2-1): DARVTQTPRHKVTEMGQEVTMRCQPILGHNTVFWYRQTMMQGLELLAYFRNRAPLDDSGMPKDRFSAEMPDATLATLKIQPSEPRDSAVYFCASGTGTSGLYNEQFFGPGTRLTVL.

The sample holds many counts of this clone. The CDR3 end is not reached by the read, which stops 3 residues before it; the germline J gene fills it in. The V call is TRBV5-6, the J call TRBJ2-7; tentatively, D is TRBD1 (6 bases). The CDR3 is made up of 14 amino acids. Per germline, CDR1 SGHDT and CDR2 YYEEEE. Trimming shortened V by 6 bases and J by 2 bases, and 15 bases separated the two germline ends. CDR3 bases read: TGTGCCAGCAACCCCACGAACAGGGCCTACGAG. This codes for CASNPTNRAYE. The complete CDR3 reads CASNPTNRAYEQYF.

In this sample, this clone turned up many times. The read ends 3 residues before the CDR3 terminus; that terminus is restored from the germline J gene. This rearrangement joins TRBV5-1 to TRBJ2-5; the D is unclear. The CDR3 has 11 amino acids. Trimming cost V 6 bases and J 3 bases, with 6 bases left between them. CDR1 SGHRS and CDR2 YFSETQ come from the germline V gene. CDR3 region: CASTVEETQYF. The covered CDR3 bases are TGCGCCAGCACCGTAGAAGAGACC. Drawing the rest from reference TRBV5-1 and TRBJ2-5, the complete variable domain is KAGVTQTPRYLIKTRGQQVTLSCSPISGHRSVSWYQQTPGQGLQFLFEYFSETQRNKGNFPGRFSGRQFSNSRSEMNVSTLELGDSALYLCASTVEETQYFGPGTRLLVL.

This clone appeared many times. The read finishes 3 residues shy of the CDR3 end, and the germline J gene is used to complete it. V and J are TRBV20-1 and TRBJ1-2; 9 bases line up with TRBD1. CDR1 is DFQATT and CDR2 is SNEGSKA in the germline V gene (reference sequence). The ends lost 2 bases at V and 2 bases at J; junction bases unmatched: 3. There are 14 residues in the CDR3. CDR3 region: CSARPTGGNYGYTF. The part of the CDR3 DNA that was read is TGCAGTGCTAGACCGACAGGGGGGAACTATGGC.

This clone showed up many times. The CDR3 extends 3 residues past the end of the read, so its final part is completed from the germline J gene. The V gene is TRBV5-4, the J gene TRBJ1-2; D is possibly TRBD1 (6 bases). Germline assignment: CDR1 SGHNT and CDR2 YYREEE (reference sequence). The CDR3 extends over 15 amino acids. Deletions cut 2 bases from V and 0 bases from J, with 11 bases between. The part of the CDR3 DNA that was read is TGTGCCAGCAGCTTAGGGACACAGCCTAACTATGGC. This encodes CASSLGTQPNYG. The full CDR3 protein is CASSLGTQPNYGYTF.

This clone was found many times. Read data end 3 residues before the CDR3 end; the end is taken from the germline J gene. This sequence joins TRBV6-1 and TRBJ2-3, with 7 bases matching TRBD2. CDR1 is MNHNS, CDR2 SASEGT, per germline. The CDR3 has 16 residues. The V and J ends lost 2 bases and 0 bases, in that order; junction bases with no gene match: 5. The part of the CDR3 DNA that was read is TGTGCCAGCAGTGAATTGGGAGGGGCAAGCACAGATACG. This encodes CASSELGGASTDT. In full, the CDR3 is CASSELGGASTDTQYF.

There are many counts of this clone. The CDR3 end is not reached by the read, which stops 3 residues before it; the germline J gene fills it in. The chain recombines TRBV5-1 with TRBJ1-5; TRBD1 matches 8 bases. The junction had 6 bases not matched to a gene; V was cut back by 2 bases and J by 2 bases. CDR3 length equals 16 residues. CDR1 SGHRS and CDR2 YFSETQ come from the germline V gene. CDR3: CASSLTGGKGNQPQHF. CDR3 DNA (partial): TGCGCCAGCAGCTTAACAGGGGGAAAGGGCAATCAGCCC.

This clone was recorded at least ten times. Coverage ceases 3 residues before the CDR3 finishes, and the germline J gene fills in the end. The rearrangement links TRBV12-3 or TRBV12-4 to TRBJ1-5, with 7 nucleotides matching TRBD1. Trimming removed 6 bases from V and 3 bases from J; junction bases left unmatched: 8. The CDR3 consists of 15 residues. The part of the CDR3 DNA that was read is TGTGCCAGCAGCGCTAGAGGGGGCCACAATCAGCCC. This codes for CASSARGGHNQP. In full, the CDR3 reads CASSARGGHNQPQHF.

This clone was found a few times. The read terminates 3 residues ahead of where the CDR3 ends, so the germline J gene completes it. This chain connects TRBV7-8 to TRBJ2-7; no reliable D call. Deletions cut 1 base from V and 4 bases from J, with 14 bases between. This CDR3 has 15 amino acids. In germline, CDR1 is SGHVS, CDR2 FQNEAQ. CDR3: CASSLDGNSIYEQYF. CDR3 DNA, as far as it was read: TGTGCCAGCAGCTTAGATGGAAACAGCATTTACGAG.

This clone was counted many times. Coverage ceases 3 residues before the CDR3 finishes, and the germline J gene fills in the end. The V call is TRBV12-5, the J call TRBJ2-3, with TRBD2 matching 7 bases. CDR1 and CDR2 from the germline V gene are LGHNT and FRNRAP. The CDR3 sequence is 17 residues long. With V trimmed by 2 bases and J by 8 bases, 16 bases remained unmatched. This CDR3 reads CASGLLPGGTTPRTQYF. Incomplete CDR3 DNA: TGTGCTAGTGGTTTGCTCCCCGGGGGGACCACCCCGCGTACG.

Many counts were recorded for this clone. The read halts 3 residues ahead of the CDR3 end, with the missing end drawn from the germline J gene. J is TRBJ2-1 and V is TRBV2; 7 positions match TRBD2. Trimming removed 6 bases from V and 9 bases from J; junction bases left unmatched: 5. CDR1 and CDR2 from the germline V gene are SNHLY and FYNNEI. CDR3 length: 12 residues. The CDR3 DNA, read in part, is TGTGCCAGCAGATGGACTAGGAGTGAG. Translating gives CASRWTRSE. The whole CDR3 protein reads CASRWTRSEQFF.

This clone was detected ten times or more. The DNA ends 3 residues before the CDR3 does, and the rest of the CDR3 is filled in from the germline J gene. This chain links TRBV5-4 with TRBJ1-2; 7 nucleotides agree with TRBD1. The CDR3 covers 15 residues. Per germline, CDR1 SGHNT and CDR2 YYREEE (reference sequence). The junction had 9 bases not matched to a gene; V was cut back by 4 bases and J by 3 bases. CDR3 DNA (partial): TGTGCCAGCAGCCCGGAGGGCAGGGGGGACTATGGC. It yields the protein CASSPEGRGDYG. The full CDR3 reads CASSPEGRGDYGYTF. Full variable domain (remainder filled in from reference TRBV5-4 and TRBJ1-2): ETGVTQSPTHLIKTRGQQVTLRCSSQSGHNTVSWYQQALGQGPQFIFQYYREEENGRGNFPPRFSGLQFPNYSSELNVNALELDDSALYLCASSPEGRGDYGYTFGSGTRLTVV.

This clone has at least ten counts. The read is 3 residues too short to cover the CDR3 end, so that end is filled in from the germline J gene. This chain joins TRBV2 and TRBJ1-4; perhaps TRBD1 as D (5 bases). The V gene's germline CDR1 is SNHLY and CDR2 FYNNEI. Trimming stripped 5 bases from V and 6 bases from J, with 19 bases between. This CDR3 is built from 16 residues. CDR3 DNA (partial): TGTGCCAGCAGTCCTTTTGGGGGGTTAGGGTATGAAAAA. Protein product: CASSPFGGLGYEK. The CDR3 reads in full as CASSPFGGLGYEKLFF.

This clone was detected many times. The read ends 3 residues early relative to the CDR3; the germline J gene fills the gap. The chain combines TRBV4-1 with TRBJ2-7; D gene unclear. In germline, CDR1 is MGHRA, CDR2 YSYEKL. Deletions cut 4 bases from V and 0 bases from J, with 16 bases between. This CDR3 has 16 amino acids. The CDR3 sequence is CASSPESITGSYEQYF. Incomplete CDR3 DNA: TGCGCCAGCAGCCCTGAGAGTATAACCGGCTCCTACGAG.

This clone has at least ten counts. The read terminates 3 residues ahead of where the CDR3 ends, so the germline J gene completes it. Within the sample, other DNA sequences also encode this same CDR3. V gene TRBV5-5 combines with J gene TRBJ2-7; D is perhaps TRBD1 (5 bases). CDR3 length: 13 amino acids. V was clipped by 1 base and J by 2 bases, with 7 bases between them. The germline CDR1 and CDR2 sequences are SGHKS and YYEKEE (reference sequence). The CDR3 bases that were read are TGTGCCAGCAGCTTGCAGGGTGCCTACGAG. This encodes CASSLQGAYE. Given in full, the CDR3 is CASSLQGAYEQYF.